Below are 29 T cell receptor beta chains sequenced from a single sample in a study of control samples from healthy donors and cancer patients. Sequenced by immunoSEQ multiplex PCR; TCRdb stores in-frame clones only, minus some. There are roughly 180,000 clones in the sample; just under 95% occur only once, and about 4% lies in the top ten. The material sequenced was blood. All receptors derive from a woman in her sixties in good health.

Comments on this clone: At the DNA level, this CDR3 is encoded by other sequences in the same sample as well. The chain is built from TRBV3-1 (or the pseudogene TRBV3-2) and TRBJ2-3; 7 bases match TRBD2. CDR3 length: 14 residues. The J segment lost 3 bases and the V segment lost 0 bases, leaving 0 bases of the junction unmatched. Germline CDR1 and CDR2: LGHDT and YNNKEL (reference sequence). CDR3 nucleotides: TGTGCCAGCAGCCAAGAGGGGGGGACAGATACGCAGTATTTT. It specifies CASSQEGGTDTQYF.

The chain has TRBV5-4 and TRBJ2-2, with D uncertain. The germline gives CDR1 SGHNT, CDR2 YYREEE (reference sequence). The CDR3 is 15 amino acids. V lost 3 bases and J 2 bases, leaving 11 bases between the germline ends. CDR3 coding DNA: TGTGCCAGCAGCTCGCAAAACTTAAACACCGGGGAGCTGTTTTTT. Protein product: CASSSQNLNTGELFF.

The chain couples TRBV19 to TRBJ1-1, with 12 nucleotides matching TRBD1. The V gene's germline CDR1 is LNHDA and CDR2 SQIVND (reference sequence). The CDR3 runs to 15 residues. V was pared by 6 bases and J by 5 bases, with 7 bases of the junction left unmatched. As DNA, the CDR3 is TGTGCCAGTAGGGGGACAGGGGGCGTTGGTACTGAAGCTTTCTTT. Protein product: CASRGTGGVGTEAFF.

The chain employs TRBV13 and TRBJ1-5, with D possibly matching TRBD1 (5 bases). The V and J ends lost 0 bases and 7 bases respectively, with 16 bases between them. This CDR3 is built from 16 residues. CDR1 PRHDT and CDR2 FYEKMQ come from the germline V gene (reference sequence). The CDR3 nucleotides are TGTGCCAGCAGCTTAGGGCCGGGGGTGGATCGCCAGCCCCAGCATTTT. This codes for CASSLGPGVDRQPQHF.

This clone was counted once. The chain recombines TRBV6-5 with TRBJ2-7; 11 bases fit TRBD2. The CDR3 loop spans 15 amino acids. The ends lost 6 bases at V and 2 bases at J; junction bases unmatched: 6. Germline CDR1 reads MNHEY; CDR2 reads SVGAGI. CDR3: CASSLTSGDTYEQYF. CDR3 nucleotides: TGTGCCAGCAGCCTGACTAGCGGGGATACCTACGAGCAGTACTTC.

This sequence joins TRBV4-3 and TRBJ1-6; 10 bases match TRBD1. The V gene end was trimmed by 1 base and the J gene end by 6 bases; junction bases not matched to a gene: 0. The CDR3 spans 15 residues. Germline V gives CDR1 LGHNA, CDR2 YSLEER. The CDR3 protein is CASSQGTGGNSPLHF. The CDR3 DNA reads as TGCGCCAGCAGCCAAGGGACAGGGGGTAATTCACCCCTCCACTTT.

Concerning this clone itself: The same CDR3 can be traced to other DNA sequences in this sample. The V gene is TRBV29-1, the J gene TRBJ1-5; D uncertain. The germline gives CDR1 SQVTM, CDR2 ANQGSEA. The ends were cut back, 3 bases at V and 0 bases at J, with 12 bases in the middle. The CDR3 length is 15 residues. DNA for the CDR3: TGCAGCGTTGAGGGGATCAAATATAGCAATCAGCCCCAGCATTTT. It encodes CSVEGIKYSNQPQHF. Full variable domain (missing parts from reference TRBV29-1 and TRBJ1-5): SAVISQKPSRDICQRGTSLTIQCQVDSQVTMMFWYRQQPGQSLTLIATANQGSEATYESGFVIDKFPISRPNLTFSTLTVSNMSPEDSSIYLCSVEGIKYSNQPQHFGDGTRLSIL.

The chain carries TRBV7-9 and TRBJ1-5, with unresolved D. Germline V gene sequence: CDR1 SEHNR, CDR2 FQNEAQ (reference sequence). V was shortened by 5 bases and J by 10 bases, with 15 bases between the two germline ends. The CDR3 consists of 13 residues. The CDR3 DNA is TGTGCCAGCAGCCCCCCTCAAGGGTTCCCCCAGCATTTT. This translates into CASSPPQGFPQHF.

This chain joins TRBV5-6 and TRBJ2-3, with 13 bases aligning to TRBD2. CDR1 and CDR2 (germline): SGHDT, YYEEEE. The CDR3 runs 18 residues. V lost 0 bases to trimming and J lost 5 bases; unmatched junction nucleotides: 9. CDR3 DNA: TGTGCCAGCAGCTTGGCAATGACTAGCGGGGGGCGGGGAGATACGCAGTATTTT. Encoded protein: CASSLAMTSGGRGDTQYF.

V is TRBV4-3 and J is TRBJ2-1; D not certain. The V end lost 4 bases, the J end lost 8 bases, and 18 bases lay between the germline ends. Germline V gene sequence: CDR1 LGHNA, CDR2 YSLEER. The CDR3 has 15 residues. This CDR3 reads CASSRLGVRMDEQFF. The CDR3 DNA follows: TGCGCCAGCAGCCGACTTGGGGTTCGAATGGATGAGCAGTTCTTC.

The rearrangement links TRBV6-5 to TRBJ1-6; 9 nucleotides align to TRBD1. The CDR3 length is 15 residues. Germline CDR1 and CDR2: MNHEY and SVGAGI. Losses at the gene ends were 6 bases for V and 10 bases for J; bases not matched to a gene: 10. The CDR3 here is CASRSSGTGSSPLHF. The CDR3 nucleotides read TGTGCCAGCAGATCATCCGGGACAGGGAGCTCACCCCTCCACTTT.

The gene calls are TRBV6-6 and TRBJ2-7; 9 bases match TRBD1. This CDR3 is 14 amino acids long. Germline CDR1 and CDR2: MNHNY and SVGAGI (reference sequence). Losses at the gene ends were 7 bases for V and 2 bases for J; bases not matched to a gene: 6. DNA for the CDR3: TGTGCCAGCACTACAGGGGGCAGACCCTACGAGCAGTACTTC. Translation: CASTTGGRPYEQYF.

The chain carries TRBV19 and TRBJ1-3; D is unclear. Trimming pared 1 base from V and 0 bases from J, leaving 4 bases between. CDR1 and CDR2 (germline): LNHDA, SQIVND (reference sequence). CDR3 length: 14 residues. The CDR3 DNA reads as TGTGCCAGTAGTATAGGGGGCTCTGGAAACACCATATATTTT. Amino acids: CASSIGGSGNTIYF.

This chain joins TRBV4-1 and TRBJ2-3; TRBD2 is a possible D gene (6 bases). Trimming took 0 bases from V and 8 from J, leaving 18 bases between them. This CDR3 has 16 residues. In germline, CDR1 is MGHRA, CDR2 YSYEKL. DNA of the CDR3: TGCGCCAGCAGCCAAGATCTCCACGGGGGAGTGGCTACGCAGTATTTT. It translates to CASSQDLHGGVATQYF.

V usage is TRBV3-1 (or the pseudogene TRBV3-2) and J usage is TRBJ2-4; 12 bases are a match to TRBD2. The trim removed 1 base at V and 0 bases at J, leaving 4 bases unmatched. Germline values: CDR1 LGHDT, CDR2 YNNKEL (reference sequence). The CDR3 has 18 amino acids. The DNA for the CDR3 is TGTGCCAGCAGCCAAGTGACTAGCGGGGGTCTAGCCAAAAACATTCAGTACTTC. Its translation is CASSQVTSGGLAKNIQYF.

The table lists this clone with a few counts. The chain couples TRBV7-9 to TRBJ1-3; TRBD1 is a possible D gene (5 bases). Trimming pared 3 bases from V and 0 bases from J, leaving 15 bases between. Germline loops: CDR1 SEHNR, CDR2 FQNEAQ (reference sequence). This CDR3 is built from 17 residues. In DNA form, the CDR3 reads TGTGCCAGCAGCTTCGGACGGAGTAGGGGCTCTGGAAACACCATATATTTT. The encoded protein is CASSFGRSRGSGNTIYF.

This sequence joins TRBV18 and TRBJ2-5; D is ambiguous. This CDR3 is built from 14 residues. Trimming removed 0 bases at V and 2 bases at J, with 7 bases between. The germline CDR1 and CDR2 sequences are KGHSH and LQKENI. The CDR3 here is CASSPPAEQETQYF. In DNA, the CDR3 is TGTGCCAGCTCACCACCGGCAGAGCAAGAGACCCAGTACTTC.

V and J are TRBV19 and TRBJ1-1; D unclear. V lost 3 bases to trimming and J lost 1 base, with 9 bases between them. Looked up from germline, CDR1 is LNHDA and CDR2 is SQIVND (reference sequence). This CDR3 has 14 residues. The CDR3, as DNA: TGTGCCAGTAGTATTGGCGGAAAGAACACTGAAGCTTTCTTT. Amino acids: CASSIGGKNTEAFF.

This clone has a handful of counts. The chain employs TRBV4-3 and TRBJ2-3; D not certain. The V end was cut by 1 base, the J end by 0 bases, with 14 bases between. Germline V gene sequence: CDR1 LGHNA, CDR2 YSLEER. This CDR3 spans 17 amino acids. CDR3: CASSQGILVPSTDTQYF. CDR3 bases: TGCGCCAGCAGCCAAGGGATACTCGTGCCTAGCACAGATACGCAGTATTTT.

V and J are TRBV19 and TRBJ2-3, with 7 bases lining up with TRBD1. The CDR3 contains 15 residues. V was clipped by 5 bases and J by 0 bases; unmatched bases: 5. The germline V gene encodes CDR1 LNHDA and CDR2 SQIVND (reference sequence). The CDR3 protein is CASSVTGASTDTQYF. The CDR3 DNA sequence: TGTGCCAGTAGTGTAACAGGGGCTAGCACAGATACGCAGTATTTT.

The J gene is TRBJ2-7, the V gene TRBV18; the D gene is possibly TRBD2 (6 bases). The CDR3 loop spans 17 amino acids. Germline values: CDR1 KGHSH, CDR2 LQKENI. V was clipped by 1 base and J by 3 bases, with 19 bases between them. CDR3: CASSPLRGGGGLYEQYF. The CDR3 DNA reads TGTGCCAGCTCACCACTAAGAGGAGGTGGAGGGCTCTACGAGCAGTACTTC.

The chain uses TRBV7-6 and TRBJ1-2; 7 bases match TRBD1. Germline CDR1 is SGHVS and CDR2 is FNYEAQ. The trim removed 2 bases at V and 5 bases at J, leaving 14 bases unmatched. This CDR3 is 17 amino acids long. The CDR3 sequence: CASSLIASTGVFYGYTF. The CDR3 bases are TGTGCCAGCAGCTTAATAGCGTCCACAGGGGTTTTTTATGGCTACACCTTC. The complete variable domain, with remaining parts taken from reference TRBV7-6 and TRBJ1-2, reads GAGVSQSPRYKVTKRGQDVALRCDPISGHVSLYWYRQALGQGPEFLTYFNYEAQQDKSGLPNDRFSAERPEGSISTLTIQRTEQRDSAMYRCASSLIASTGVFYGYTFGSGTRLTVV.

The gene calls are TRBV5-1 and TRBJ2-5, with D perhaps matching TRBD1 (5 bases). This CDR3 region has 15 residues. V was clipped by 0 bases and J by 1 base, with 10 bases between them. From germline, CDR1 is SGHRS and CDR2 YFSETQ. This CDR3 is CASSLAQGPQETQYF. CDR3 bases: TGCGCCAGCAGCTTGGCTCAGGGTCCCCAAGAGACCCAGTACTTC.

This clone showed up just a few times. The chain uses TRBV6-1 and TRBJ1-1; D gene ambiguous. Germline V gene sequence: CDR1 MNHNS, CDR2 SASEGT. CDR3 length: 15 residues. V was cut by 0 bases and J by 3 bases, with 11 bases left in between. DNA for the CDR3: TGTGCCAGCAGTGAAGCCGTCGAGGGATACACTGAAGCTTTCTTT. Translated: CASSEAVEGYTEAFF.

The chain recombines TRBV5-1 with TRBJ2-1; D is perhaps TRBD1 (5 bases). With 0 bases removed from V and 2 bases from J, the gap between germline ends came to 6 bases. Germline-derived CDR1 and CDR2 are SGHRS and YFSETQ. CDR3 length: 14 residues. CDR3 coding DNA: TGCGCCAGCAGCTTGGGACAGACCTACAATGAGCAGTTCTTC. This gives the protein CASSLGQTYNEQFF.

This clone came up once. V usage is TRBV5-1 and J usage is TRBJ1-1; D may be TRBD1 (5 bases). V was shortened by 0 bases and J by 4 bases, with 16 bases between the two germline ends. This CDR3 is built from 16 residues. Looked up from germline, CDR1 is SGHRS and CDR2 is YFSETQ. The CDR3 loop is CASSLAPLVRGTEAFF. CDR3 in DNA: TGCGCCAGCAGCTTGGCTCCCCTCGTTAGGGGCACTGAAGCTTTCTTT.

The genes are TRBV5-8 and TRBJ2-2, with 8 bases lining up with TRBD1. The germline gives CDR1 SGHTS, CDR2 YDEGEE. The V gene end was trimmed by 2 bases and the J gene end by 0 bases; junction bases not matched to a gene: 3. The CDR3 contains 16 residues. The CDR3 nucleotides read TGTGCCAGCAGCTTAGGACAGGGCGCGAACACCGGGGAGCTGTTTTTT. Amino acids: CASSLGQGANTGELFF.

This chain connects TRBV6-6 to TRBJ2-2; TRBD2 agrees at 7 bases. Unmatched junction bases numbered 3, after V lost 2 bases and J lost 6 bases. The length of the CDR3 is 14 residues. Germline values: CDR1 MNHNY, CDR2 SVGAGI (reference sequence). CDR3 coding DNA: TGTGCCAGCAGTTACGGACTAGACGCCGGGGAGCTGTTTTTT. Protein: CASSYGLDAGELFF.

DNA for the CDR3: TGTGCCAGTAGTATAGTCTGGACAGAAAATCAGCCCCAGCATTTT. The encoded protein is CASSIVWTENQPQHF. This chain joins TRBV19 and TRBJ1-5, with D maybe TRBD1 (6 bases). The CDR3 sequence is 15 residues long. V was shortened by 1 base and J by 4 bases, with 11 bases between the two germline ends. Germline CDR1 reads LNHDA; CDR2 reads SQIVND (reference sequence).